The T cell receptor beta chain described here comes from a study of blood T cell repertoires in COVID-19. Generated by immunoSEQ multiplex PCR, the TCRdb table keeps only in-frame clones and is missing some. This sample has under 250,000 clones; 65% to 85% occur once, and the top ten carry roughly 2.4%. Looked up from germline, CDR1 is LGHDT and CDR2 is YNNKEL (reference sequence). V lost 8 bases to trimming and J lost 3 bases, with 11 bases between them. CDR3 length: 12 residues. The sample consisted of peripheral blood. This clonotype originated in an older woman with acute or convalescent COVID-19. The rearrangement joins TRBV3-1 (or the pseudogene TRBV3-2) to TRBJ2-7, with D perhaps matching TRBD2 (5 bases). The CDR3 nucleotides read TGTGCCAGCGCCTCGAGGGTCTACGAGCAGTACTTC. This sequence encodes CASASRVYEQYF.